This entry is about one TCR beta chain. The source of the sample is a study of blood T cell repertoires in COVID-19. On the study more broadly: The United States, Italy and Spain were the sources of the acute and convalescent COVID-19 samples. PBMCs, B-cell-depleted T cells, or T cells provided the cDNA or gDNA that made up the material.

The CDR3 spans 15 residues. V shed 5 bases and J shed 9 bases, with 23 bases lying between them. The germline gives CDR1 KGHSH, CDR2 LQKENI. Enrollment of patients from Seattle took place during active infection, with longitudinal follow-up. Sequencing was performed with immunoSEQ multiplex PCR; in TCRdb, only in-frame clones are kept and a portion is missing. The sample lists about 370,000 clones, about 87% occurring once. The gene calls are TRBV18 and TRBJ2-7; D possibly corresponds to TRBD2 (5 bases). The clonotype comes from a woman younger than 45 with COVID-19, enrolled during active disease. Sequencing was done on a sample of peripheral blood. CDR3 region: CASSSREDHYEWQYF. CDR3 sequence (DNA): TGTGCCAGCTCATCCCGGGAAGACCATTACGAGTGGCAGTACTTC.